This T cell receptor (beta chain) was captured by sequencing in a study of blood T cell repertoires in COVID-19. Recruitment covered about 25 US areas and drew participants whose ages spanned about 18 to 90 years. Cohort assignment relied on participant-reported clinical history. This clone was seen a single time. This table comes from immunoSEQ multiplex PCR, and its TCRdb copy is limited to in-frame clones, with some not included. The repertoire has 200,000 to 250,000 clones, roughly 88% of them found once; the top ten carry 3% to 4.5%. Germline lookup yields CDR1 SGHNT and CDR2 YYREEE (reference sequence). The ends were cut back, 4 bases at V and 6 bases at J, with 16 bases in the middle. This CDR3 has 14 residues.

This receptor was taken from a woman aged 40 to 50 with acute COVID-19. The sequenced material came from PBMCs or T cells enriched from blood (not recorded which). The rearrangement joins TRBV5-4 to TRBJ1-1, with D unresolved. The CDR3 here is CASSVAPAAPEAFF. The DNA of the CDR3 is TGTGCCAGCAGCGTAGCCCCGGCTGCACCTGAAGCTTTCTTT.